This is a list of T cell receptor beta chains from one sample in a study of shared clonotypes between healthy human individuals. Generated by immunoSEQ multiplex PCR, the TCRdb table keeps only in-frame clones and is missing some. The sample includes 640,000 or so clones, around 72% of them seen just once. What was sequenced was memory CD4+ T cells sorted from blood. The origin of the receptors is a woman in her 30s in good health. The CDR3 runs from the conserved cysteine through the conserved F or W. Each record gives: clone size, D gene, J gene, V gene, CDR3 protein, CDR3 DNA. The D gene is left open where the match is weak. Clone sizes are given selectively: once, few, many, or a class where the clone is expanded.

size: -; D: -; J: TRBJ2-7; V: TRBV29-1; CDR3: CSVEVFGYEQYF; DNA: TGCAGCGTTGAAGTTTTTGGCTACGAGCAGTACTTC
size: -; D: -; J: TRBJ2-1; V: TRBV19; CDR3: CASSTAWRGQGEQFF; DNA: TGTGCCAGTAGCACAGCTTGGCGGGGTCAGGGTGAGCAGTTCTTC
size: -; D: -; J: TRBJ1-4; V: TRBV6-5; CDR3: CASKVAAAEKLFF; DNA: TGTGCCAGCAAGGTGGCAGCCGCCGAAAAACTGTTTTTT
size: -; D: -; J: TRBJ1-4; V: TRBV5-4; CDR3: CASSTSAGGNEKLFF; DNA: TGTGCCAGCAGCACCTCAGCCGGGGGTAATGAAAAACTGTTTTTT
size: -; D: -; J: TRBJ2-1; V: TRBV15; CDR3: CATSDRTGGYNEQFF; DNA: TGTGCCACCAGCGACCGGACTGGGGGGTACAATGAGCAGTTCTTC
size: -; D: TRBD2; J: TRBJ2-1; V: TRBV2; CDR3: CASTRGTSGNNEQFF; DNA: TGTGCCAGCACCCGGGGGACTAGCGGAAACAATGAGCAGTTCTTC
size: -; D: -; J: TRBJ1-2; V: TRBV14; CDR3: CASSVGGLWDYGYTF; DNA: TGTGCCAGCAGTGTCGGCGGGCTTTGGGACTATGGCTACACCTTC
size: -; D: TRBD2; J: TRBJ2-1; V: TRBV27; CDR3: CASRPTAGVYNEQFF; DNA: TGTGCCAGCAGGCCGACAGCGGGGGTATACAATGAGCAGTTCTTC
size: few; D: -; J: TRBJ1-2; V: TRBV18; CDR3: CASSPPTREGYTF; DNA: TGTGCCAGCTCACCACCGACGAGGGAAGGCTACACCTTC
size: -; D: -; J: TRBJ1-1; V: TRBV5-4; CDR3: CASSLGAMGMKPEAFF; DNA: TGTGCCAGCAGCTTGGGGGCGATGGGTATGAAACCTGAAGCTTTCTTT
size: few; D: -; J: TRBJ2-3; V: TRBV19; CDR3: CASSRLADTQYF; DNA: TGTGCCAGTAGTCGCCTAGCAGATACGCAGTATTTT
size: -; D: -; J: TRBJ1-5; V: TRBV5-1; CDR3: CASSLRGSQPQHF; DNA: TGCGCCAGCAGCTTGCGGGGAAGCCAGCCCCAGCATTTT
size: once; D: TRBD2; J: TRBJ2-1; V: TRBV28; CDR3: CASSSPVTSGTINEQFF; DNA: TGTGCCAGCAGCTCCCCCGTCACTAGCGGGACAATCAATGAGCAGTTCTTC